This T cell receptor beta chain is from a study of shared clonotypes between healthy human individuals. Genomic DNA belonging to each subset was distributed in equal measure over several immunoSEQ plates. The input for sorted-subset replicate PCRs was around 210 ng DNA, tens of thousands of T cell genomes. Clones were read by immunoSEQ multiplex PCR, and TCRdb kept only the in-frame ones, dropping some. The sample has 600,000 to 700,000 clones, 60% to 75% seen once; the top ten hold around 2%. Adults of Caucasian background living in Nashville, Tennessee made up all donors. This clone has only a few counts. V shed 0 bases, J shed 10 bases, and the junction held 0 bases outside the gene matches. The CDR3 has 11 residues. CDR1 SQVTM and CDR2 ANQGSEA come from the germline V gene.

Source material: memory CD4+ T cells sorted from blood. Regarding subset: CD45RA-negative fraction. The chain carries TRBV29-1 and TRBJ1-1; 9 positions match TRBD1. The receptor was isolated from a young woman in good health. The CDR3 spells CSVEETGGAFF. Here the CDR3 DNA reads TGCAGCGTTGAAGAGACAGGGGGAGCTTTCTTT.